This TCR beta chain was observed in a study of regulatory T cells in long-lasting Graves disease. Deletions cut 5 bases from V and 9 bases from J, with 17 bases between. Germline V gene lookup returns CDR1 SGHVS and CDR2 FNYEAQ. This CDR3 has 14 residues. Documented time point: persistent/refractory GD, antithyroid drugs over 5 years with positive TRAb. From RNA extracted from PBMCs, the TCR library was made. Points from the study as a whole: Samples came from peripheral blood alone, without thyroid tissue. Persistent disease was associated with favored TRBV28 usage and with favored use of TRBJ1-2 and TRBJ2-5.

Assembly of TCR beta libraries relied on iRepertoire HTBI primers together with Arm-PCR of CDR3 regions. MiXCR was run by TCRdb on the multiplex PCR reads, yielding one entry per CDR3 protein. The data show around 500,000 distinct CDR3 sequences, with around 20% seen just once and over 7.5% held by the top ten. Note on this clonotype: The antigen remains undetermined.

The sequences come from peripheral blood mononuclear cells (PBMCs), collected when the disease was refractory, from a patient treated with antithyroid drugs. This sequence joins TRBV7-6 and TRBJ1-5, with D possibly TRBD1 on 5 matching bases. This receptor was obtained from a female donor with Graves disease. Written as DNA, the CDR3 is TGTGCCAGCAGCACTGGGACTGCCACGGGGCCCCAGCATTTT. This sequence encodes CASSTGTATGPQHF.